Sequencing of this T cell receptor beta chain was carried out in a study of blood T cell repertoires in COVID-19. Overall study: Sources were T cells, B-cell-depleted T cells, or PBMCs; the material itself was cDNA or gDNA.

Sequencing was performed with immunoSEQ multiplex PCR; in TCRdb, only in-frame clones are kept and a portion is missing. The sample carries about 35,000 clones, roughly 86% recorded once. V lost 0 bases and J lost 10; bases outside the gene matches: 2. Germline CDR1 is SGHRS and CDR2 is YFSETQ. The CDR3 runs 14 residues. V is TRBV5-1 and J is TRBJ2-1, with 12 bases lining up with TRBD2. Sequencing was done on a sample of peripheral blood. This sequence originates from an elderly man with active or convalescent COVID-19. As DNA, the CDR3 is TGCGCCAGCAGCTTGGGACTAGCGGGAGAAGAGCAGTTCTTC. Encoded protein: CASSLGLAGEEQFF.